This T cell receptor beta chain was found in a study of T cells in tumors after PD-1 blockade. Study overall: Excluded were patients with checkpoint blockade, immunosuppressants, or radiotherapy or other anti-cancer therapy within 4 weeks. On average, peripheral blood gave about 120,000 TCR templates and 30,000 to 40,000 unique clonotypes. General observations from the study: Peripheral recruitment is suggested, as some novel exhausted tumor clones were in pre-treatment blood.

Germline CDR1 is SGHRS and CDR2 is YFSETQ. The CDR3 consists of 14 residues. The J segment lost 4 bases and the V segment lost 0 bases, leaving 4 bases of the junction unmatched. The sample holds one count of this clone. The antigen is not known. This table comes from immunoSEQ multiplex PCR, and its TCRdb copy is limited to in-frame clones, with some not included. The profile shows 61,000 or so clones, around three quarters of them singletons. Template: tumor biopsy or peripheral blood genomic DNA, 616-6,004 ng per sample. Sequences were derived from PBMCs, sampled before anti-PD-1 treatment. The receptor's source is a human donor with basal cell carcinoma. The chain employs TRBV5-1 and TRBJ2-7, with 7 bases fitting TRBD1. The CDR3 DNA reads TGCGCCAGCAGCTTGGTAGGGGGCAAGTACGAGCAGTACTTC. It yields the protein CASSLVGGKYEQYF.